The T cell receptor beta chain described here comes from a study of cytomegalovirus exposure and HLA in healthy donors (dated by TCRdb to about 2017). For the wider study: In an earlier analysis of under 750 of the donors, 250 to 300 Gb of sequence data and 95 million to 130 million unique TCR beta sequences from 150 million to 200 million T cells were reported. On average, 235,054 unique TCR beta nucleotide sequences were sequenced per donor among 398 genotyped donors of the cohort, with roughly 18% of those sequences being non-productive. To decide whether each TCR beta V gene segment behaved as functional or pseudogenic, an earlier analysis of 587 of the donors relied on high-throughput TCR beta sequencing. In the later analysis, no new phenotypic data were used to find candidate immune exposures; instead, reliance was placed on TCR beta sequences and their occurrence across donors. The genetic ancestry cluster associated with self-reported Caucasian donors included around four fifths of the 300 to 450 genotyped donors. Around 320 gigabases of sequencing data and tens of millions of unique TCR sequences were included in an early release covering 500 to 750 HLA-typed donors. A later analysis re-examined previously published TCR beta repertoires from more than 550 donors and added high-resolution HLA genotyping to investigate patterns of TCR occurrence. The aim of the study was to test whether cataloging public T cell receptors could identify signatures of past pathogen exposure. Every discovery cohort repertoire had been produced on one sequencing platform. The study used immunosequencing to profile the T cell repertoires of 666 subjects and linked those repertoires to cytomegalovirus serostatus. The number of typed donors differed by locus: about 629-630 for A, B, C, DRB1 and DQB1; approximately 520 for DQA1; 600 to 610 for DPA1; and approximately 450 for DPB1. Both class I and class II loci were covered by HLA typing, at four-digit resolution. To predict cytomegalovirus infection status, the study brought together high-throughput TCR immunosequencing, statistical association of individual TCRs with disease status, and machine learning. About five DR-DQ haplotypes were treated as single units for association and clustering because of strong linkage in the cohort. Alongside the repertoire data, information on donor age, sex, ethnicity and CMV serostatus was compiled. In addition to the first cohort of 650 to 750 subjects, a separate validation cohort of 130 or so different subjects was used. Genome-wide SNP genotypes for about 55% of the roughly 670 donors were used in a later genetic analysis, which treated that subset as a discovery cohort. Paper-wide results and their limitations: Compared with the 666-donor mean, donors in an Asian-associated ancestry cluster had fewer N-insertions in productive TCRs, according to a later genetic analysis. Immune exposure information for the cohort was limited to CMV serostatus. A cluster of highly shared sequence variants was judged likely to represent a technical artifact of the sequencing pipeline. Most TCR sequences were observed very rarely across donors, whereas some public TCRs were present in many individuals. The authors suggested that the approach could potentially be extended to other disease states and immunological phenotypes. At a false discovery rate of 0.05, a later analysis linked approximately 18,000 TCR beta sequences to specific HLA alleles. The 87-base-pair reads could not distinguish some IMGT-functional V segments, including TRBV6-2 and TRBV6-3, so those segments were excluded. In both the original and validation cohorts, the classifier was reported to diagnose cytomegalovirus status with high specificity and sensitivity. Sequencing depth was assumed to be roughly uniform across donors in the presence/absence analyses, though that assumption may not hold. In a later analysis, HLA-associated TCR beta chains showed more clonal expansion and lower generation probabilities than non-associated chains that were equally common. In a later analysis, TCR association rates were found to vary across HLA loci, with the most associated TCRs seen for DRB1 alleles and the fewest for HLA-C alleles. Linkage disequilibrium might explain the correlated functional status among segregating V segments, but an unknown experimental factor could not be ruled out. The earlier analysis of approximately 590 of the donors excluded some 15 rarely observed V segments, including chromosome 9 orphons, because counts were too low. V-gene and J-gene trimming of TCR beta chains was associated with a missense DCLRE1C variant in a later genetic analysis, and the association was replicated in an independent cohort. Because HLA typing was unavailable for some donors at each locus, only the typed subset was used in association tests. Three of the identified cytomegalovirus-associated TCR beta chains were confirmed in vitro to be specific for cytomegalovirus antigens. Several of the top co-occurrence clusters appeared to be linked to parvovirus B19, influenza, CMV and Epstein-Barr virus, according to a later analysis. The study gave a list of 150 to 200 TCR beta chains associated with cytomegalovirus. Assigning TCR associations to individual alleles was difficult when HLA alleles, especially DR and DQ, strongly co-occurred. A later analysis found that most CMV-associated TCR beta chains appeared HLA-restricted, with HLA associations seemingly driven largely by CMV exposure. This cohort had only TCR beta chains sequenced, and the lack of alpha or paired-chain data limited which features could be detected. An earlier analysis of around 540 of the donors showed that most TCR beta V segments appeared in productive rearrangements either about 90% or about 30% of the time, which broadly matched IMGT annotations. A further reported finding was that TCR beta sequences accurately predicted the HLA-A and HLA-B alleles for most subjects in the first cohort.

The cohort comprised approximately 700 healthy bone marrow donors. At the time of sampling, every cohort member was nominally healthy, though immune exposures that went unrecorded were likely present. The donor was CMV seronegative and belonged to the group of 320 or so seronegative cohort members. Every donor gave a peripheral blood sample, and the peripheral blood mononuclear cells from that sample were used for TCR beta sequencing. The Qiagen DNeasy Blood Extraction Kit was used to extract genomic DNA from the blood cell samples. Worth noting for this clone: Its recognized antigen is unknown. Base qualities are not recorded, but no much larger clone differs from it by a single base.

The receptor library was made with the immunoSEQ multiplex PCR assay. A mixture of 60 forward primers for TCR Vbeta segments and 13 reverse primers for TCR Jbeta segments was used in the multiplex PCR. Amplification of the CDR3 region of rearranged TCR beta genes was performed with a multiplex PCR assay on genomic DNA. On the Illumina HiSeq System, the amplified TCR beta libraries were sequenced as 87-base-pair reads. On the study's bioinformatics: In a later analysis, tens of millions of unique TCR beta chains were counted across the 500 to 700 repertoires, and approximately 11 million of these chains were shared by at least two donors. A nearest-neighbor algorithm error-corrected the raw reads and collapsed the reads into unique sequences, merging closely related sequences to remove PCR and sequencing errors. V, D and J gene segments were assigned by aligning CDR3 sequences to IMGT reference sequences. For a sequence to be retained, at least a six-nucleotide match to both a V gene segment and a J gene segment was required. Rearrangements were classified as productive when the CDR3 lacked stop codons and remained in frame with V and J, and all other rearrangements were classified as non-productive. Following IMGT convention, CDR3 was defined as the stretch from the second conserved V-encoded cysteine to the conserved J-encoded phenylalanine. The earlier analysis of 450 to 750 of the donors excluded any sequence lacking an unambiguous match to a single V gene segment. In an earlier analysis of more than 500 of the donors, a V segment was called functional when productive rearrangements were above 56.7%, and segregating when the standard deviation between donors exceeded 5%. To diagnose cytomegalovirus status from the catalog of TCR beta chain sequences, a statistical classification framework was built. In a later analysis, TCR nucleotide sequences were compared against IMGT/GENE-DB human TR gene sequences so that V and J genes could be assigned. The TCRdist pipeline was used in a later analysis to assign CDR3 sequences and most-parsimonious VDJ recombination scenarios. A later analysis defined each TCR beta chain by its CDR3 amino acid sequence plus V-gene family, and excluded reads lacking a unique V-gene family. In a later analysis, 550 to 650 highly shared, low-generation-probability nucleotide sequences were removed to address suspected cross-contamination and a sequencing artifact. A later analysis calculated a clonal expansion index for each public chain from normalized within-repertoire ranks of inferred template counts. A later analysis computed generation probabilities with a VDJ recombination model fitted to out-of-frame rearrangements, and checked the results against IGoR. Hypergeometric tests were used in a later analysis to score TCR-TCR, TCR-HLA and TCR-CMV co-occurrence, with a repertoire-size bias correction applied to the TCR pairs. In a later analysis, false discovery rates were estimated by permuting HLA or CMV assignments 20 times. In a later analysis, co-occurring TCRs were grouped using DBSCAN, and TCRdist sequence similarity was added for clustering within HLA-allele-positive subsets. Repertoires with fewer than 30,000 or more than 120,000 public chains, plus five repertoires with anomalous nucleotide sharing, were excluded from co-occurrence clustering. Drawn from immuneACCESS, this table holds only the in-frame rearrangements with V and J called that TCRdb kept. Clones are partly lost; checked studies trace under half to an unresolved V gene and leave the rest unexplained. V, J and clone size are those of that table, while D and trimming were read from the DNA. The sample table contains around 130,000 clones; only one count was recorded for around 78% of them. The biggest ten clones account for about 1.5% of the sample.

The CDR3 runs 15 residues from the cysteine to the phenylalanine. Only the CDR3 DNA stays, 45 bases, in frame from base 1. The junction shows trimming of 0 bases on V and 3 bases on J, plus 12 bases between the germline ends. The germline V gene supplies CDR1 SGDLS and CDR2 YYNGEE. Material: PBMCs. The TCR originated in a woman between 18 and 29 years old in good health and CMV-seronegative. Recombination linked TRBV9 to TRBJ1-2; no D gene is confidently identified. The DNA is TGTGCCAGCAGCGTAGAATCGGAGCCGGACTATGGCTACACCTTC. The translation is CASSVESEPDYGYTF.